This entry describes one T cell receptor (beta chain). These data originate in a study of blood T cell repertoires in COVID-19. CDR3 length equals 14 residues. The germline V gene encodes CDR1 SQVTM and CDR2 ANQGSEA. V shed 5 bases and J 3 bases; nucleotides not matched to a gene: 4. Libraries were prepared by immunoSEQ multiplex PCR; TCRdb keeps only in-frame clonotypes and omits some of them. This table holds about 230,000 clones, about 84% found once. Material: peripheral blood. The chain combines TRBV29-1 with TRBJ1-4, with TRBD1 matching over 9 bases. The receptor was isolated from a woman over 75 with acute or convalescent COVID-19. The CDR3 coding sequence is TGCAGCGTTCAAACAGGGGGCTCTAATGAAAAACTGTTTTTT. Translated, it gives CSVQTGGSNEKLFF.